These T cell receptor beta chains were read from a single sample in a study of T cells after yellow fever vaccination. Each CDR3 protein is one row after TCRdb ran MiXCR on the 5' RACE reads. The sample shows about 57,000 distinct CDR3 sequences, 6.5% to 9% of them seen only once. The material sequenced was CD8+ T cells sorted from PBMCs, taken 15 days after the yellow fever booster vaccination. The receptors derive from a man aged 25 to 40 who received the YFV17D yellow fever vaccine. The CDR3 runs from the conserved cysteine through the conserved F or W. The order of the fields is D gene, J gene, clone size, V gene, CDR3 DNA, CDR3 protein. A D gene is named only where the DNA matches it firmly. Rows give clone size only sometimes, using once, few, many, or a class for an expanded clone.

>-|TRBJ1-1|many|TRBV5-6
TGTGCCAGCAGCATGGTGGGGAACACTGAAGCTTTCTTT
CASSMVGNTEAFF
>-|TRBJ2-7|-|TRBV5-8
TGTGCCAGCAGCTTTACCTACGAGCAGTACTTC
CASSFTYEQYF
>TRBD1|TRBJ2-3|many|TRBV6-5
TGTGCCAGCAGTATCGGACAGGGAGATACGCAGTATTTT
CASSIGQGDTQYF
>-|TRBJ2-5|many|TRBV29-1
TGCAGCGCCCCGGGCAGCTACCAAGAGACCCAGTACTTC
CSAPGSYQETQYF
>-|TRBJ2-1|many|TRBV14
TGTGCCAGCAGCCAAGTTCACACCTACAATGAGCAGTTCTTC
CASSQVHTYNEQFF
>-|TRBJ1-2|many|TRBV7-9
TGTGCCAGCAGCTTAGTGGTTGGCTATGGCTACACCTTC
CASSLVVGYGYTF
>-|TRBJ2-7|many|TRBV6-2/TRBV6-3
TGTGCCAGCACCGCAATCCCTTACGAGCAGTACTTC
CASTAIPYEQYF
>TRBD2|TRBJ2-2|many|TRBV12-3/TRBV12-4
TGTGCCAGCAGTCAACGACCGGGACTAGACCATAACGGGGAGCTGTTTTTT
CASSQRPGLDHNGELFF
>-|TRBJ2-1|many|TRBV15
TGTGCCACCAGCAGAGACCGGGACTTCACCTACAATGAGCAGTTCTTC
CATSRDRDFTYNEQFF
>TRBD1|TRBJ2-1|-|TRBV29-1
TGCAGCGTCCCCGGGACAGGGGTCTACAATGAGCAGTTCTTC
CSVPGTGVYNEQFF
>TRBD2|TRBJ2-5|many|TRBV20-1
TGCAGTGCTAGAGATTTGACTAGCGGACGGGCCCAGTACTTC
CSARDLTSGRAQYF
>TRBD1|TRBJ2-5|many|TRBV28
TGTGCCAGCCGACAGGGATCGGTTCAAGAGACCCAGTACTTC
CASRQGSVQETQYF